These 18 T cell receptor beta chains were all obtained from the same sample, sequenced in a study of vaccination and CD4 T cells after COVID-19. Their antigens remain unidentified. Treatment here: roughly 10-day PBMC culture with coronavirus spike peptide pools or control peptides (ViraFEST assay). Sequencing of DNA taken from cultured CD4+ T cells relied on the Oncomine TCR Beta short-read assay. TCRdb used MiXCR to reprocess the PCR reads, holding one entry per CDR3 protein. The table lists approximately 20,000 distinct CDR3 sequences, 23% of them singletons. Material for sequencing was cultured CD4+ T cells from blood. These receptors all come from a human donor with COVID-19.

This clonotype came up a few times. The CDR3 DNA follows: TGTGCCAGCCAAAAGGTAGCGGGGCGCCAAGAGACCCAGTACTTC. Its translation is CASQKVAGRQETQYF. The chain carries TRBV2 and TRBJ2-5; 8 bases line up with TRBD2. Germline V gene sequence: CDR1 SNHLY, CDR2 FYNNEI. The CDR3 spans 15 residues. J gave up 1 base and V 8 bases, and 9 bases lay outside the gene matches.

The chain recombines TRBV28 with TRBJ1-2; TRBD1 agrees at 8 bases. This CDR3 region has 13 residues. Trimming took 6 bases from V and 7 from J; bases not matched to a gene: 7. From germline, CDR1 is MDHEN and CDR2 SYDVKM. The CDR3 sequence is CASRSTGGLGYTF. For the CDR3, the DNA is TGTGCCAGCAGGTCAACAGGGGGTCTTGGCTACACCTTC.

The V call is TRBV29-1, the J call TRBJ2-5, with D uncertain. The CDR3 has 12 amino acids. Germline V CDR1 and CDR2: SQVTM, ANQGSEA. V was cut by 5 bases and J by 4 bases, with 11 bases left in between. The CDR3: CSVRARGETQYF. In DNA form, the CDR3 reads TGCAGCGTTCGGGCCAGAGGAGAGACCCAGTACTTC.

This rearrangement joins TRBV23-1 to TRBJ2-7; D could derive from TRBD1 or TRBD2 (5 bases each). TRBV23-1 is sorted into the ORF group, with uncertain function. The CDR3 has 18 residues. V was cut by 2 bases and J by 2 bases, with 22 bases left in between. CDR3 sequence (DNA): TGCGCCAGCAGTCAAGATGTTGGGACGGACCGAAAAGCCTACGAGCAGTACTTC. It is translated as CASSQDVGTDRKAYEQYF.

The rearrangement links TRBV5-4 to TRBJ2-5; 11 bases are a match to TRBD2. There are 14 residues in the CDR3. The germline V gene has CDR1 SGHNT and CDR2 YYREEE (reference sequence). V shed 0 bases, J shed 8 bases, and the junction held 3 bases outside the gene matches. In DNA, the CDR3 is TGTGCCAGCAGCTTGGAACTAGCGGGGGTAACCCAGTACTTC. Amino acids: CASSLELAGVTQYF.

The chain employs TRBV7-9 and TRBJ1-1, with D unresolved. V was pared by 1 base and J by 1 base, with 7 bases between. Germline CDR1 reads SEHNR; CDR2 reads FQNEAQ (reference sequence). This CDR3 comprises 14 residues. The CDR3 nucleotides are TGTGCCAGCAGCTTAGGTACAGAGAACACTGAAGCTTTCTTT. Protein sequence: CASSLGTENTEAFF.

The chain uses TRBV6-1 and TRBJ2-7; D gene unclear. CDR1 is MNHNS and CDR2 is SASEGT in the germline V gene. Trimming cost V 5 bases and J 0 bases, with 8 bases left between them. The CDR3 spans 13 residues. In DNA, the CDR3 is TGTGCCAGCAGTAAGACCATCTCCTACGAGCAGTACTTC. It specifies CASSKTISYEQYF.

V usage is TRBV9 and J usage is TRBJ2-7; 10 nucleotides match TRBD1. The CDR3 has 15 amino acids. V lost 2 bases, J lost 2 bases, and 4 bases stayed unmatched. In germline, CDR1 is SGDLS, CDR2 YYNGEE. CDR3 sequence reads: CASSVRDRGPYEQYF. The CDR3 DNA is TGTGCCAGCAGCGTCCGGGACAGGGGACCCTACGAGCAGTACTTC.

The rearrangement uses TRBV4-2 and TRBJ2-2; TRBD2 matches 11 bases. CDR1 is LGHNA and CDR2 is YNFKEQ in the germline V gene. This CDR3 comprises 17 residues. Germline trimming cut 0 bases from V and 3 bases from J; bases unmatched to any gene: 3. CDR3 loop: CASSQDGTSGYTGELFF. The CDR3, as DNA: TGTGCCAGCAGCCAAGACGGGACTAGCGGTTACACCGGGGAGCTGTTTTTT.

This clonotype was seen a handful of times. The chain recombines TRBV11-1 with TRBJ2-1; perhaps TRBD1 as D (6 bases). CDR1 and CDR2 from the germline V gene are SGHAT and FQDESV (reference sequence). Trimming stripped 3 bases from V and 0 bases from J, with 9 bases between. The CDR3 consists of 15 residues. CDR3 coding DNA: TGTGCCAGCAGCTTTGGACAGAGCTCCTACAATGAGCAGTTCTTC. Translation: CASSFGQSSYNEQFF.

This clonotype was seen a few times. The J gene is TRBJ1-3, the V gene TRBV6-1; D not resolved. Between the trimmed V and J ends, which lost 0 bases and 2 bases, there was a span of 8 bases. The CDR3 extends over 15 amino acids. CDR1 is MNHNS and CDR2 is SASEGT in the germline V gene. CDR3 nucleotides: TGTGCCAGCAGTGAAGCGGTCGTGGCTGGAAACACCATATATTTT. Translation: CASSEAVVAGNTIYF.

The table lists this clonotype with a few counts. V is TRBV7-3 and J is TRBJ1-6; possible D gene TRBD1, 6 bases. Trimming left V 2 bases short and J 7 bases short, with 12 bases between. Germline V gene data show CDR1 as SGHTA and CDR2 as FQGTGA. This CDR3 comprises 15 residues. Here the CDR3 reads CASSLATGTNSPLHF. DNA of the CDR3: TGTGCCAGCAGCTTAGCAACAGGGACGAATTCACCCCTCCACTTT.

This clonotype was seen a handful of times. The chain is built from TRBV11-2 and TRBJ1-1; 9 positions agree with TRBD1. The CDR3 extends over 18 amino acids. The V gene end was trimmed by 0 bases and the J gene end by 2 bases; junction bases not matched to a gene: 10. Germline CDR1 is SGHAT and CDR2 is FQNNGV. The CDR3 nucleotides read TGTGCCAGCAGCTTAGATCTGGTCCTGGACAGGGGAAACACTGAAGCTTTCTTT. Protein sequence: CASSLDLVLDRGNTEAFF.

This chain joins TRBV19 and TRBJ2-1; TRBD1 is a possible D gene (6 bases). V lost 8 bases to trimming and J lost 6 bases, with 17 bases between them. This CDR3 has 14 residues. Looked up from germline, CDR1 is LNHDA and CDR2 is SQIVND (reference sequence). The CDR3 reads CASRLETGGNEQFF. CDR3 sequence (DNA): TGTGCCAGTCGGTTAGAGACAGGCGGCAATGAGCAGTTCTTC.

The CDR3 loop reads CASSYLSGELFF. CDR3 in DNA: TGTGCCAGCAGTTACCTTTCGGGGGAGCTGTTTTTT. This chain uses TRBV6-5 with TRBJ2-2; D ambiguous. This CDR3 contains 12 residues. The ends were cut back, 2 bases at V and 8 bases at J, with 6 bases in the middle. CDR1 and CDR2 from the germline V gene are MNHEY and SVGAGI.

This rearrangement joins TRBV11-3 to TRBJ2-3; 8 bases map to TRBD2. Germline V lookup: CDR1 SGHNT, CDR2 YENEEA. The ends lost 1 base at V and 2 bases at J; junction bases unmatched: 8. The CDR3 has 17 residues. The CDR3 DNA follows: TGTGCCAGCAGCTTAGGAAGAGGTAGCGGGGACACAGATACGCAGTATTTT. Its protein product is CASSLGRGSGDTDTQYF.

V and J are TRBV20-1 and TRBJ2-7; tentative D call: TRBD1 (7 bases). The CDR3 is 12 amino acids. Trimming removed 5 bases at V and 6 bases at J, with 14 bases between. CDR1 is DFQATT, CDR2 SNEGSKA, per germline (reference sequence). The CDR3 loop is CSALEGATEQYF. Here the CDR3 DNA reads TGCAGTGCTTTGGAGGGGGCTACCGAGCAGTACTTC.

CDR3 bases: TGTGCCAGCAGTGAGTTCGGACTAGGCCCAGATACGCAGTATTTT. The encoded protein is CASSEFGLGPDTQYF. The gene calls are TRBV2 and TRBJ2-3; 7 positions agree with TRBD2. The CDR3 covers 15 residues. The ends lost 3 bases at V and 4 bases at J; junction bases unmatched: 7. Germline CDR1 is SNHLY and CDR2 is FYNNEI.